The T cell receptor (beta chain) described here comes from a study of blood T cells in healthy people across ages. Through a sample-barcoded 5' primer and a J-beta primer mix, a second PCR was run for roughly 7 to 11 cycles. TCRdb reprocessed the 5' RACE reads via MiXCR and lists one record per CDR3 protein. Of some 850,000 distinct CDR3 sequences in the sample, roughly 24% are singletons; the top ten hold about 3%. Germline-derived CDR1 and CDR2 are SGDLS and YYNGEE. The CDR3 covers 15 residues. V shed 3 bases and J shed 0 bases, with 7 bases lying between them. Overall study findings and caveats: Higher diversity, along with more naive CD4+ cells, distinguished long-lived donors from aged donors.

The sample holds a few counts of this clonotype. The antigen remains undetermined. These sequences were also reported in another study, on T cells of mothers and their children. That study reports: Per mother, over 8 million TCR beta CDR3 reads were obtained; per child, a few million. Compared with unrelated pairs, related mother-child pairs had slightly higher, non-significant overlap.

This TCR derives from a boy between 5 and 17 years old in good health. V gene TRBV9 combines with J gene TRBJ2-6; D possibly matches TRBD1 or TRBD2 (5 bases each). The sequenced sample consisted of blood. CDR3 sequence (DNA): TGTGCCAGCAGCGGGGACCTCTCTGGGGCCAACGTCCTGACTTTC. Amino acid sequence: CASSGDLSGANVLTF.